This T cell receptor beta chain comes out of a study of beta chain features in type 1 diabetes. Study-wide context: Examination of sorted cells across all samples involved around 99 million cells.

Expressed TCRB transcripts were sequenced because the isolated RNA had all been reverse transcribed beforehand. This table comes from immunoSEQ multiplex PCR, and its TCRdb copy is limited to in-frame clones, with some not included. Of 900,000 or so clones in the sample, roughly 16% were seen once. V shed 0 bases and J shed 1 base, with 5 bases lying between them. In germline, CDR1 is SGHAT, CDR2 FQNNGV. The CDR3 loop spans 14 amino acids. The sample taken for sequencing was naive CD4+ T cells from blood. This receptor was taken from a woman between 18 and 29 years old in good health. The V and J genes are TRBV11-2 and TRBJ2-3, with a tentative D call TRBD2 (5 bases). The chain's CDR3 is CASSLDSGTDTQYF. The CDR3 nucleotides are TGTGCCAGCAGCTTAGATAGCGGCACAGATACGCAGTATTTT.